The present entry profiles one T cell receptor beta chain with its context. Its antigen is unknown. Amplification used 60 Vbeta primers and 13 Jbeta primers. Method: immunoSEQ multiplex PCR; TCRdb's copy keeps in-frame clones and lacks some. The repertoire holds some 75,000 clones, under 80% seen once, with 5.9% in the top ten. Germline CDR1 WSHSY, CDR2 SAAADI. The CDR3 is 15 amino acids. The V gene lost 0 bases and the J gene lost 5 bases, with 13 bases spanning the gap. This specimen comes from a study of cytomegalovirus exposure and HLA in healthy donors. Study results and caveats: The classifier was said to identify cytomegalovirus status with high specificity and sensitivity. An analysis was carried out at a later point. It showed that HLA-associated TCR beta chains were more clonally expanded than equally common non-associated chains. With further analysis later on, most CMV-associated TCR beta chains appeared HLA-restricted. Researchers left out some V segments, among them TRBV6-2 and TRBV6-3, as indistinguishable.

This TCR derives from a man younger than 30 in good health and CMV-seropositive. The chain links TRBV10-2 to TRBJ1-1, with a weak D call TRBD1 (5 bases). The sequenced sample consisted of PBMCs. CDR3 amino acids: CASSESWTRGTEAFF. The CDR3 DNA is TGCGCCAGCAGTGAGTCGTGGACACGGGGGACTGAAGCTTTCTTT.